The 2 T cell receptor beta chains in this list originate from one sample, sequenced in a study of read filtering for tumor transcriptome and immune sequencing (dated by TCRdb to the early 2020s). The data were produced on an Illumina HiSeq 4000. The Immunoverse kit was used to build TCR libraries from 400 ng RNA, with molecular barcoded adaptors covering alpha/delta and beta/gamma chains. TCRdb reprocessed the public reads (quality trimming at Q25 with fastp, clone calling with MiXCR) and kept in-frame beta chains. CDR3 protein sequences are deduplicated, and each keeps its most common genes and DNA. Here the sample has 35,000 to 50,000 distinct CDR3 sequences; less than 20% occur a single time. 30% to 45% of the sample comes from the top ten. The sequenced sample consisted of a population of CD138-negative cells sorted from bone marrow. Explained via the paper, the cell subset or site label denotes: bone marrow mononuclear cells depleted of CD138+ plasma/myeloma cells by negative magnetic selection. The receptors come from a donor over 35 with multiple myeloma.

This clonotype was seen many times. The chain couples TRBV29-1 to TRBJ2-2; no clear D. This CDR3 is built from 12 residues. Germline V gene data show CDR1 as SQVTM and CDR2 as ANQGSEA. Deletions cut 3 bases from V and 6 bases from J, with 8 bases between. DNA of the CDR3: TGCAGCGTTGATGAGAGCGCCGGGGAGCTGTTTTTT. It translates to CSVDESAGELFF.

There are many counts of this clonotype. The chain joins TRBV5-1 to TRBJ2-5, with 8 positions matching TRBD1. Germline-derived CDR1 and CDR2 are SGHRS and YFSETQ. The CDR3 covers 15 residues. With 6 bases clipped from V and 5 bases from J, the junction kept 12 bases outside the gene matches. The CDR3 DNA sequence: TGCGCCAGCAAACTGACAGGGGCGTCCCACGAGACCCAGTACTTC. Its protein product is CASKLTGASHETQYF.